This is a list of T cell receptor beta chains from one sample in a study of blood T cells in healthy people across ages. TCRdb analysed the 5' RACE reads with MiXCR anew, one entry per CDR3 protein. Seen here are more than 1,400,000 distinct CDR3 sequences, roughly 45% observed once, and the top ten hold approximately 7.9%. The sequencing sample was made of blood. The receptor source for this set is a woman aged 18-29 years in good health. The CDR3 runs from the conserved cysteine through the conserved F or W. The D gene is left open where the match is weak. Clone size, where shown, is once, few, many, or a class for clones that have expanded.

J gene,D gene,clone size,V gene,CDR3 protein,CDR3 DNA
TRBJ2-3,TRBD2,once,TRBV7-2,CASSPGLAGPAGDTQYF,TGTGCCAGCAGCCCGGGACTAGCGGGGCCCGCTGGAGATACGCAGTATTTT
TRBJ1-1,-,-,TRBV5-1,CASSFLVFTEAFF,TGCGCCAGCAGCTTCCTGGTATTTACTGAAGCTTTCTTT
TRBJ1-4,-,-,TRBV21-1,CASRPIYRVWNEKLFF,TGTGCCAGCAGACCCATTTACAGGGTCTGGAATGAAAAACTGTTTTTT
TRBJ1-5,-,-,TRBV28,CASISPESNQPQHF,TGTGCCAGCATTTCCCCGGAAAGCAATCAGCCCCAGCATTTT
TRBJ2-3,TRBD1,-,TRBV6-5,CASSSQGEGLLGNQPQYF,TGTGCCAGCAGTTCACAGGGGGAAGGACTGCTTGGCAATCAGCCCCAGTATTTT
TRBJ2-7,-,-,TRBV12-3/TRBV12-4,CASSLDLGSSYEQYF,TGTGCCAGCAGTCTCGACTTGGGAAGCTCCTACGAGCAGTACTTC
TRBJ2-1,-,-,TRBV11-2,CASSHSREREQFF,TGTGCCAGCAGCCACAGCAGGGAGAGGGAGCAGTTCTTC
TRBJ1-2,-,-,TRBV7-9,CASSASGAMDGYTF,TGTGCCAGCAGCGCCTCCGGGGCAATGGATGGCTACACCTTC
TRBJ1-5,TRBD1,-,TRBV30,CAWTRDREGANQPQHF,TGTGCCTGGACCCGGGACAGGGAGGGTGCCAATCAGCCCCAGCATTTT
TRBJ2-7,-,-,TRBV6-1,CASSRTDYYEQYF,TGTGCCAGCAGTCGAACAGATTACTACGAGCAGTACTTC
TRBJ2-7,-,-,TRBV27,CASSLTGEGPYEQYF,TGTGCCAGCAGTCTAACAGGGGAGGGCCCCTACGAGCAGTACTTC
TRBJ1-2,-,-,TRBV28,CASSPRGAGSNGYTF,TGTGCCAGCAGTCCCCGAGGGGCAGGCAGCAATGGCTACACCTTC
TRBJ1-5,-,few,TRBV7-2,CASSLDVPYSNQPQHF,TGTGCCAGCAGCTTAGATGTCCCGTATAGCAATCAGCCCCAGCATTTT
TRBJ2-1,TRBD2,-,TRBV28,CASSLPAGGKNEQFF,TGTGCCAGCAGTTTGCCAGCGGGGGGGAAAAATGAGCAGTTCTTC
TRBJ2-1,-,-,TRBV28,CASSVILGNNEQFF,TGTGCCAGCAGCGTGATCCTGGGGAACAATGAGCAGTTCTTC
TRBJ2-3,TRBD1,-,TRBV9,CASSHRDRASDTQYF,TGTGCCAGCAGCCACCGGGACAGGGCTTCAGATACGCAGTATTTT
TRBJ2-5,-,once,TRBV5-1,CASSPDMETQYF,TGCGCCAGCAGCCCGGACATGGAGACCCAGTACTTC